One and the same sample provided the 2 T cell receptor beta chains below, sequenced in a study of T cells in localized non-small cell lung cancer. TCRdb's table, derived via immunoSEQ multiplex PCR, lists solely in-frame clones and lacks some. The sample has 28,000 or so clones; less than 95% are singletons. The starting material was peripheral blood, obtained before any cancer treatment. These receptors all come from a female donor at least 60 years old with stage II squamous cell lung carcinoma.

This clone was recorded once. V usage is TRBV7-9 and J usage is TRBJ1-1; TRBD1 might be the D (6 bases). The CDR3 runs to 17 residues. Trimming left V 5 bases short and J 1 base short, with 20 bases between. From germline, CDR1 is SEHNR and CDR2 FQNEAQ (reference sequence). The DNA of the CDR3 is TGTGCCAGCAGCCCCCTCGGGGGGCCCATGGCGAACACTGAAGCTTTCTTT. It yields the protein CASSPLGGPMANTEAFF.

CDR3 DNA sequence: TGTGCCAGCAGAACAGGGACAGGGGGAAATCAGCCCCAGCATTTT. Translated: CASRTGTGGNQPQHF. The V gene is TRBV28, the J gene TRBJ1-5, with 11 bases lining up with TRBD1. The CDR3 length is 15 residues. CDR1 and CDR2 (germline): MDHEN, SYDVKM. J gave up 4 bases and V 6 bases, and 5 bases lay outside the gene matches.